This T cell receptor beta chain appears in the sequencing data of a study of a mutant IDH1 vaccine in newly diagnosed glioma. Study information: Patients got their first vaccination 4-6 weeks after radiotherapy alone, or with temozolomide cycles.

Whole-study findings and limits: Pseudoprogression seemed unrelated to changes in top peripheral T cell clonotypes. There were vaccine-induced immune responses in under 95% of the patients.

The time point is: week 23, last vaccination. All doses held 300 ug of mutant IDH1 20-mer peptide, with topical imiquimod. The CDR3 contains 12 residues. Trimming stripped 1 base from V and 7 bases from J, with 10 bases between. Germline V gene sequence: CDR1 GTSNPN, CDR2 SVGIG (reference sequence). Comments on this clone: Its specificity is unknown.

This table comes from immunoSEQ multiplex PCR, and its TCRdb copy is limited to in-frame clones, with some not included. The repertoire holds under 45,000 clones, with around 93% as singletons. The TCR was taken from a man aged 50 to 60 with glioma. The J gene is TRBJ2-5, the V gene TRBV30; D remains ambiguous. The specimen was PBMCs, collected from a glioma patient whose treatment included an IDH1 peptide vaccine. CDR3 loop: CAWSGSSGTQYF. The CDR3 bases are TGTGCCTGGAGTGGGAGTTCGGGGACCCAGTACTTC.